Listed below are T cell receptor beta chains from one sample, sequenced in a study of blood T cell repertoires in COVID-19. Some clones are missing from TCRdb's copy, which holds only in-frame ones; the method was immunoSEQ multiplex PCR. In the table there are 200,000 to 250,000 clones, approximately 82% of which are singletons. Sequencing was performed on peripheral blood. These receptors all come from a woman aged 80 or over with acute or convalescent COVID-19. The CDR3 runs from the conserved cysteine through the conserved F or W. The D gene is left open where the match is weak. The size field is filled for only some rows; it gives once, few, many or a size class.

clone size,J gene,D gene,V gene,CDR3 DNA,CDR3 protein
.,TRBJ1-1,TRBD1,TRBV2,TGTGCCAGCACGCTGGACAGGGCAAGGTCTGAAGCTTTCTTT,CASTLDRARSEAFF
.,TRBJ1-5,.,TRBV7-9,TGTGCCAGCAGCGGACAACAGGGAGGGGGGCCCTCAGGTCAGCCCCAGCATTTT,CASSGQQGGGPSGQPQHF
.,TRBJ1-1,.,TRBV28,TGTGCCAGCAGTTTGGGTGCACAGGCGGTCACTGAAGCTTTCTTT,CASSLGAQAVTEAFF
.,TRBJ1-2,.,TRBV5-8,TGTGCCAGCAGCGGGAGATGGGAGTCGTACTATGGCTACACCTTC,CASSGRWESYYGYTF
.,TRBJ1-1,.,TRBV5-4,TGTGCCAGCAGCTTGGATTTTTGGACAGATAGGACTGAAGCTTTCTTT,CASSLDFWTDRTEAFF
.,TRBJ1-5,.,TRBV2,TGTGCCAGCAACCGAGGGAACGGCAATCAGCCCCAGCATTTT,CASNRGNGNQPQHF
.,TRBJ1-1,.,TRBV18,TGTGCCAGCTCAGCGGGCCGTGATATGAACACTGAAGCTTTCTTT,CASSAGRDMNTEAFF
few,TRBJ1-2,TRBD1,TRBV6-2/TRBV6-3,TGTGCCAGCAGTTACATTCCACAGGGGAACTATGGCTACACCTTC,CASSYIPQGNYGYTF
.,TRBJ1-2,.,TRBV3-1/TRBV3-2,TGTGCCAGCAGCCAAGATCCGGGTATTCATGGCTACACCTTC,CASSQDPGIHGYTF
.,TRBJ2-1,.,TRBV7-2,TGTGCCAGCAGCTTAGAACGACTAGTAAATGAGCAGTTCTTC,CASSLERLVNEQFF
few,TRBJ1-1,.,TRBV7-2,TGTGCCAGCAGCTTAGGGGCTCTTGGGACTGAAGCTTTCTTT,CASSLGALGTEAFF
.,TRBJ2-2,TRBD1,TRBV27,TGTGCCAGCAGGAACACAGGGGGTCGGACCGGGGAGCTGTTTTTT,CASRNTGGRTGELFF
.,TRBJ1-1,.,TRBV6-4,TGTGCCAGCAGTGACGAGGGTACAGCTTTCTTT,CASSDEGTAFF
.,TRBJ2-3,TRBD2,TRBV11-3,TGTGCCAGCAGCCAACTAGCGGGGGTGACAGATACGCAGTATTTT,CASSQLAGVTDTQYF
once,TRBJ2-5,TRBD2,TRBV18,TGTGCCAGCTCACCACCTACTAGCGGGGAAGAGACCCAGTACTTC,CASSPPTSGEETQYF
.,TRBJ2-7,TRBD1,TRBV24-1,TGTGCCACCAGTGCTGGAAGGGGGCTGGCCTACGAGCAGTACTTC,CATSAGRGLAYEQYF
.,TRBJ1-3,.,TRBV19,TGTGCCAGTAGTACCACGGACACTGGAAACACCATATATTTT,CASSTTDTGNTIYF
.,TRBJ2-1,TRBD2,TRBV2,TGTGCCAGCAGTTCCGGCCTAGCGGATGCCAATGAGCAGTTCTTC,CASSSGLADANEQFF
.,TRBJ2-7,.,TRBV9,TGTGCCAGCAGCGCCGACAGCTACGAGCAGTACTTC,CASSADSYEQYF
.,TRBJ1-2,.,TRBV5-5,TGTGCCAGCAGCACCACAGGGACGATGAGGGACGGCTACACCTTC,CASSTTGTMRDGYTF
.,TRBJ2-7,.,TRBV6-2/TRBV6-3,TGTGCCAGCAGTTACCATCTTGGTGGGGGGAAGTTCCGCGAGCAGTACTTC,CASSYHLGGGKFREQYF
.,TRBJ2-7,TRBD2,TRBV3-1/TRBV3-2,TGTGCCAGCAGCCGCACCCCTAGCGGGGGACCCTACGAGCAGTACTTC,CASSRTPSGGPYEQYF
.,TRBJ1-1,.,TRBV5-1,TGCGCCAGCAGCTTGTCCTACGGAGGGAACACTGAAGCTTTCTTT,CASSLSYGGNTEAFF
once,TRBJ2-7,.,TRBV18,TGTGCCAGCTCGCTACAGGGCATGAGCTCCTACGAGCAGTACTTC,CASSLQGMSSYEQYF
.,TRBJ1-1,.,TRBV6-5,TGTGCCAGCAGCCGCGGGGTCCGAGGAACTGAAGCTTTCTTT,CASSRGVRGTEAFF
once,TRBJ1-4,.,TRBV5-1,TGCGCCAGCAGCCTCTCCGGGGGTTCGAGTGAAAAACTGTTTTTT,CASSLSGGSSEKLFF
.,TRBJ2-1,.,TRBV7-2,TGTGCCAGCAGCACCTCTGGACAATCCTACAATGAGCAGTTCTTC,CASSTSGQSYNEQFF
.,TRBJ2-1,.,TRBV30,TGTGCCTGGGTAGGGGGCAATGAGCAGTTCTTC,CAWVGGNEQFF
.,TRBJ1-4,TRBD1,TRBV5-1,TGCGCCAGCAGAGCTACAGGGGATGGGGAAAAACTGTTTTTT,CASRATGDGEKLFF
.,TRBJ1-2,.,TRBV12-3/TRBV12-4,TGTGCCAGCAGTGGAGGACGCGGAGGCTACACCTTC,CASSGGRGGYTF
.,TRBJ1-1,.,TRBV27,TGTGCCAGCAGACTAGAGAGGGCCGTGAACACTGAAGCTTTCTTT,CASRLERAVNTEAFF
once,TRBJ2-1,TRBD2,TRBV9,TGTGCCAGCAGCGTTAGCGGGGGGCAGTACAATGAGCAGTTCTTC,CASSVSGGQYNEQFF
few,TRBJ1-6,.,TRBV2,TGTGCCAGCAGTGGCGGTCCCAATTCACCCCTCCACTTT,CASSGGPNSPLHF
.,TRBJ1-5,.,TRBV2,TGTGCCAGCAGTCAACTATATAACAATCAGCCCCAGCATTTT,CASSQLYNNQPQHF
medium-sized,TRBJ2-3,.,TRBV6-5,TGTGCCAGCAGTCCTTCAGGGACTAGCACAGATACGCAGTATTTT,CASSPSGTSTDTQYF
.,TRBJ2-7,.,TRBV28,TGTGCCAGCACCGGCCCCCCGACCGCGGATGTCGAGCAGTACTTC,CASTGPPTADVEQYF
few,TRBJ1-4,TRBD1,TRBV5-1,TGCGCCAGCAGCTTGACCCGACAGGGTCCGGGAGAAAAACTGTTTTTT,CASSLTRQGPGEKLFF
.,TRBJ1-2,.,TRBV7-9,TGTGCCAGCAGCTCCAGCGGAACTAACTATGGCTACACCTTC,CASSSSGTNYGYTF
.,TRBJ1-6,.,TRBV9,TGTGCCAGCAGCAGGGGGAACAGGGTTGGTAATTCACCCCTCCACTTT,CASSRGNRVGNSPLHF
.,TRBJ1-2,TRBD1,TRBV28,TGTGCCAGCAGTAGGGGGCAGCTGAAGGATGGCTACACCTTC,CASSRGQLKDGYTF
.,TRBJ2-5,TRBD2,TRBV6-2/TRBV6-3,TGTGCCAGCAGTTTGGGACTAACGAGGCAAGAGACCCAGTACTTC,CASSLGLTRQETQYF
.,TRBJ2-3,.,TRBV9,TGTGCCAGCAGCGTAGGTGCGGGGCCCACAGATACGCAGTATTTT,CASSVGAGPTDTQYF
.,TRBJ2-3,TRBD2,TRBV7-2,TGTGCCAGCAGCTTAATCAGCGGGGGACCAGATACGCAGTATTTT,CASSLISGGPDTQYF
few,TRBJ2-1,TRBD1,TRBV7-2,TGTGCCAGCAGCCGTCTCCCGAACCGGGACAGGGGTGATGAGCAGTTCTTC,CASSRLPNRDRGDEQFF
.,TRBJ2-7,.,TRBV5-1,TGCGCCAGCAGCTTGGCCCGGGGTCTAGGTGAGCAGTACTTC,CASSLARGLGEQYF
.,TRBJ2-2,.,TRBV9,TGTGCCAGCAGTCCCACCTCTACGGGGGCCGGGGAGCTGTTTTTT,CASSPTSTGAGELFF
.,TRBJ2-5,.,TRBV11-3,TGTGCCAGCAGCCGTCGAGTGGAGACCCAGTACTTC,CASSRRVETQYF
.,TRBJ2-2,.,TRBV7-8,TGTGCCAGCAGCCTACAGGGCCAGAACACCGGGGAGCTGTTTTTT,CASSLQGQNTGELFF
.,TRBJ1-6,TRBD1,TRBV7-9,TGTGCCAGCAGCACCGGGACAGTAGTCTATAATTCACCCCTCCACTTT,CASSTGTVVYNSPLHF
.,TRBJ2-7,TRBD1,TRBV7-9,TGTGCCAGCAGCTTACCCGGGACAGGGAAAGAGAGGCAGTACTTC,CASSLPGTGKERQYF
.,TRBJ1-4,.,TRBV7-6,TGTGCCAGCAGCTTAGGCACAGCGGATGAAAAACTGTTTTTT,CASSLGTADEKLFF
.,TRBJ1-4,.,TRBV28,TGTGCCAGCAGTTTACCTGTATTGGAAAAACTGTTTTTT,CASSLPVLEKLFF
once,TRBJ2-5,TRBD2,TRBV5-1,TGCGCCAGCAGCTCCGGGGGGGCCGCCGTGCGAGAGACCCAGTACTTC,CASSSGGAAVRETQYF
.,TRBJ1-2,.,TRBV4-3,TGCGCCAGCAGCCAAGATTGGGGAGTACCAAACTATGGCTACACCTTC,CASSQDWGVPNYGYTF
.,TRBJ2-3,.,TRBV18,TGTGCCAGCTCACCCGCGGGGGCGAACACAGATACGCAGTATTTT,CASSPAGANTDTQYF
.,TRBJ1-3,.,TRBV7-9,TGTGCCAGCAGCCCCCGGGACTTTGGAAACACCATATATTTT,CASSPRDFGNTIYF
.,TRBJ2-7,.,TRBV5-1,TGCGCCAGCAGGGACAGAGAGACCTACGAGCAGTACTTC,CASRDRETYEQYF